The 27 T cell receptor beta chains listed next were all sequenced from one sample in a study of T-cell memory formation after mild COVID-19. TCRdb reprocessed the 5' RACE reads via MiXCR and lists one record per CDR3 protein. This table holds approximately 350,000 distinct CDR3 sequences, roughly 13% found once. Sequencing was performed on PBMCs or a T cell subset sorted from them (not recorded which). The receptors derive from a man between 18 and 29 years old who had mild COVID-19 (a few samples of this study predate the infection). Cell type and time point are not known.

This clonotype was seen repeatedly, ten times or more. The chain joins TRBV18 to TRBJ2-5; D gene ambiguous. CDR1 and CDR2 from the germline V gene are KGHSH and LQKENI. CDR3 size: 13 residues. Trimming removed 0 bases from V and 2 bases from J, with 4 bases in between. CDR3 nucleotide sequence: TGTGCCAGCTCACCACCAGGACAAGAGACCCAGTACTTC. Its translation: CASSPPGQETQYF.

Only a few counts were recorded for this clonotype. This chain links TRBV11-2 with TRBJ2-1, with D tentatively TRBD1 or TRBD2 (5 bases each). Germline V lookup: CDR1 SGHAT, CDR2 FQNNGV. Trimming took 2 bases from V and 0 from J, leaving 11 bases between them. This CDR3 is built from 16 residues. In DNA, the CDR3 is TGTGCCAGCAGCTTAAGTTGGGGGAGCTCCTACAATGAGCAGTTCTTC. Translating gives CASSLSWGSSYNEQFF.

This clonotype was observed a handful of times. This rearrangement joins TRBV25-1 to TRBJ1-1; TRBD1 is a possible D gene (6 bases). The CDR3 loop spans 13 amino acids. CDR1 and CDR2 (germline): MGHDK, SYGVNS. The V and J ends lost 7 bases and 4 bases respectively, with 13 bases between them. In nucleotides, the CDR3 is TGTGCCAGCACCCCGGGGGCGCGCACTGAAGCTTTCTTT. This sequence encodes CASTPGARTEAFF.

This clonotype was observed at least ten times. The chain has TRBV5-1 and TRBJ1-1, with TRBD1 matching 10 bases. The germline V gene encodes CDR1 SGHRS and CDR2 YFSETQ. Trimming took 3 bases from V and 6 from J; bases not matched to a gene: 14. The CDR3 is made up of 17 amino acids. The CDR3 sequence: CASSSDRGARKRAEAFF. The CDR3 DNA follows: TGCGCCAGCAGCTCGGACAGGGGGGCGCGAAAAAGGGCTGAAGCTTTCTTT.

This clonotype was seen only a few times. This chain links TRBV20-1 with TRBJ2-3, with 8 bases that match TRBD2. V was pared by 5 bases and J by 6 bases, with 13 bases of the junction left unmatched. This CDR3 has 15 residues. Germline V gene sequence: CDR1 DFQATT, CDR2 SNEGSKA (reference sequence). CDR3 in DNA: TGCAGTGCTTTACGACTTCGGGGGGGGAAGGATACGCAGTATTTT. Residues: CSALRLRGGKDTQYF.

The V gene is TRBV7-9, the J gene TRBJ1-1; 10 bases fit TRBD1. V lost 6 bases to trimming and J lost 5 bases; unmatched junction nucleotides: 6. CDR1 SEHNR and CDR2 FQNEAQ come from the germline V gene (reference sequence). The CDR3 runs 14 residues. The CDR3 DNA follows: TGTGCCAGCAGACCCGGGACAGGGGTGACTGAAGCTTTCTTT. This translates into CASRPGTGVTEAFF.

The DNA for the CDR3 is TGCGCCAGCAGGACACAGGGGGGCCCGGAAGCTTTCTTT. This codes for CASRTQGGPEAFF. The chain combines TRBV5-1 with TRBJ1-1; 8 bases match TRBD1. This CDR3 has 13 amino acids. Germline CDR1 and CDR2: SGHRS and YFSETQ. Trimming removed 5 bases from V and 8 bases from J; junction bases left unmatched: 8.

This clonotype has only a few counts. The DNA for the CDR3 is TGCAGCGAACGGCTAGCGGGACGCACAGATACGCAGTATTTT. Translation gives CSERLAGRTDTQYF. The chain couples TRBV29-1 to TRBJ2-3; 9 bases map to TRBD2. V lost 7 bases and J lost 1; bases outside the gene matches: 6. Germline V gives CDR1 SQVTM, CDR2 ANQGSEA. CDR3 size: 14 residues.

Only a few counts were recorded for this clonotype. The V call is TRBV4-3, the J call TRBJ2-3; D unresolved. The CDR3 totals 16 residues. Trimming pared 1 base from V and 4 bases from J, leaving 15 bases between. The germline V gene encodes CDR1 LGHNA and CDR2 YSLEER. The CDR3 nucleotides are TGCGCCAGCAGCCAAGTCTTCAGTGGTAACTCAGATACGCAGTATTTT. This translates into CASSQVFSGNSDTQYF.

The J gene is TRBJ2-7, the V gene TRBV29-1; D possibly uses TRBD1 or TRBD2 (6 bases each). Germline V gives CDR1 SQVTM, CDR2 ANQGSEA. Trimming pared 4 bases from V and 4 bases from J, leaving 8 bases between. The CDR3 consists of 11 residues. The DNA of the CDR3 is TGCAGCGTTGGGGGGGCTTACGAGCAGTACTTC. It translates to CSVGGAYEQYF.

This clonotype was seen only a few times. The V and J genes are TRBV6-5 and TRBJ2-4; TRBD2 might be the D (6 bases). V was trimmed by 4 bases and J by 6 bases, leaving 10 bases between them. CDR1 and CDR2 from the germline V gene are MNHEY and SVGAGI. This CDR3 is 13 amino acids long. The CDR3: CASSSLGGNIQYF. The CDR3, as DNA: TGTGCCAGCAGTTCCCTCGGGGGAAACATTCAGTACTTC.

This clonotype appeared once. CDR3 amino acids: CASSPQINYGYTF. The CDR3 DNA sequence: TGTGCCAGTAGTCCACAGATTAACTATGGCTACACCTTC. The V and J genes are TRBV19 and TRBJ1-2; D is uncertain. The CDR3 sequence is 13 residues long. Germline V gene lookup returns CDR1 LNHDA and CDR2 SQIVND (reference sequence). V lost 5 bases and J 1 base, leaving 8 bases between the germline ends.

In this sample, this clonotype turned up a few times. The rearrangement uses TRBV24-1 and TRBJ2-3, with a weak D call TRBD2 (7 bases). Germline CDR1 is KGHDR and CDR2 is SFDVKD. The V end lost 10 bases, the J end lost 3 bases, and 16 bases lay between the germline ends. The CDR3 totals 14 residues. The CDR3 coding sequence is TGTGCCACACCCCCCGGGGGGCGGACAGATACGCAGTATTTT. Translated, it gives CATPPGGRTDTQYF.

This clonotype was observed at least ten times. The rearrangement links TRBV7-8 to TRBJ2-5, with a weak D call TRBD2 (7 bases). V lost 2 bases, J lost 3 bases, and 16 bases lay in between. From germline, CDR1 is SGHVS and CDR2 FQNEAQ. CDR3 length equals 16 residues. CDR3 sequence (DNA): TGTGCCAGCAGCTTATTGCGGGGGCAGGGAAAAGAGACCCAGTACTTC. It encodes CASSLLRGQGKETQYF.

This clonotype has at least ten counts. The chain joins TRBV12-3 or TRBV12-4 to TRBJ2-1, with D possibly matching TRBD1 (5 bases). V lost 3 bases and J lost 6, with 9 bases in between. The length of the CDR3 is 13 residues. The CDR3 DNA is TGTGCCAGCAGTTTTCAGGGTCCCAATGAGCAGTTCTTC. Translating gives CASSFQGPNEQFF.

This clonotype was recorded a few times. V gene TRBV3-1 combines with J gene TRBJ2-5; perhaps TRBD2 as D (5 bases). V was pared by 2 bases and J by 7 bases, with 11 bases between. Germline V CDR1 and CDR2: LGHDT, YNNKEL (reference sequence). The CDR3 extends over 13 amino acids. DNA for the CDR3: TGTGCCAGCAGCCAACGGGGTAGCTGGACCCAGTACTTC. This codes for CASSQRGSWTQYF.

The chain is built from TRBV6-6 and TRBJ1-1, with 9 bases fitting TRBD1. There are 14 residues in the CDR3. Germline V gene data show CDR1 as MNHNY and CDR2 as SVGAGI (reference sequence). V lost 8 bases, J lost 1 base, and 5 bases stayed unmatched. Here the CDR3 reads CASRTGEGNTEAFF. CDR3 coding DNA: TGTGCCAGCCGGACAGGGGAGGGGAACACTGAAGCTTTCTTT.

This clonotype was found a few times. V and J are TRBV12-3 or TRBV12-4 and TRBJ2-3, with a possible D match to TRBD2 (5 bases). Trimming shortened V by 6 bases and J by 10 bases, and 20 bases separated the two germline ends. The CDR3 contains 14 residues. The CDR3: CASSPTRGRMAQYF. In DNA form, the CDR3 reads TGTGCCAGCAGCCCTACCCGGGGTCGGATGGCGCAGTATTTT.

This clonotype has only a few counts. This sequence joins TRBV28 and TRBJ2-7, with D unclear. Germline CDR1 is MDHEN and CDR2 is SYDVKM. Trimming cost V 3 bases and J 6 bases, with 15 bases left between them. The CDR3 contains 14 residues. CDR3 region: CASSFTKRHVEQYF. DNA of the CDR3: TGTGCCAGCAGTTTTACCAAAAGACACGTCGAGCAGTACTTC.

V is TRBV20-1 and J is TRBJ1-2, with 10 bases matching TRBD1. J lost 2 bases, V lost 4 bases, and 4 bases had no gene match. CDR1 is DFQATT, CDR2 SNEGSKA, per germline (reference sequence). The length of the CDR3 is 14 residues. CDR3 DNA sequence: TGCAGTGCTATCCGGGACAGGGGCAACTATGGCTACACCTTC. Protein product: CSAIRDRGNYGYTF.

Concerning this clonotype itself: Since a much larger clone is just one base distant, this may be a read error. The CDR3 DNA reads as TGTGCCAGCAGCCAAGAGAGCACAGATACGCAGTATTTT. It is translated as CASSQESTDTQYF. The V gene is TRBV3-1, the J gene TRBJ2-3, with D unclear. This CDR3 contains 13 residues. Germline CDR1 is LGHDT and CDR2 is YNNKEL (reference sequence). Trimming cost V 0 bases and J 0 bases, with 1 base left between them.

The chain uses TRBV20-1 and TRBJ2-1; D remains ambiguous. Trimming took off 0 bases at V and 0 bases at J, with 15 bases between the two ends. CDR3 length equals 17 residues. The germline gives CDR1 DFQATT, CDR2 SNEGSKA (reference sequence). The CDR3 spells CSARDWVARSSYNEQFF. The CDR3 bases are TGCAGTGCTAGAGATTGGGTCGCGAGGAGCTCCTACAATGAGCAGTTCTTC.

This clonotype was counted many times. J is TRBJ1-2 and V is TRBV5-1; D possibly corresponds to TRBD1 (5 bases). The V end lost 0 bases, the J end lost 4 bases, and 10 bases lay between the germline ends. The CDR3 loop spans 14 amino acids. Germline V lookup: CDR1 SGHRS, CDR2 YFSETQ. This chain's CDR3 is CASSLAGNGYGYTF. CDR3 in DNA: TGCGCCAGCAGCTTGGCAGGGAACGGCTATGGCTACACCTTC.

This chain joins TRBV5-8 and TRBJ1-1; 8 bases align to TRBD1. CDR1 and CDR2 from the germline V gene are SGHTS and YDEGEE. Trimming at V came to 5 bases and at J to 4 bases, leaving 10 bases not matched to a gene. This CDR3 spans 15 amino acids. CDR3: CASRSPPGTGTEAFF. The DNA for the CDR3 is TGTGCCAGCAGATCCCCCCCCGGGACAGGCACTGAAGCTTTCTTT.

The chain recombines TRBV12-5 with TRBJ2-5; D not resolved. Germline values: CDR1 LGHNT, CDR2 FRNRAP. V lost 1 base and J 4 bases, leaving 4 bases between the germline ends. The CDR3 spans 12 residues. The CDR3 nucleotides read TGTGCTAGTGGTTTGGGGGGAGAGACCCAGTACTTC. It specifies CASGLGGETQYF.

The chain has TRBV5-1 and TRBJ2-7; 9 bases fit TRBD1. CDR1 SGHRS and CDR2 YFSETQ come from the germline V gene. With 3 bases clipped from V and 5 bases from J, the junction kept 9 bases outside the gene matches. This CDR3 spans 15 amino acids. In DNA, the CDR3 is TGCGCCAGCAGCTCTCCGGGACAGGGTCTGAACGAGCAGTACTTC. This codes for CASSSPGQGLNEQYF.

This clonotype has at least ten counts. The J gene is TRBJ2-5, the V gene TRBV27, with TRBD2 matching over 14 bases. The CDR3 consists of 17 residues. V was pared by 6 bases and J by 3 bases, with 9 bases of the junction left unmatched. Per germline, CDR1 MNHEY and CDR2 SMNVEV (reference sequence). Written as DNA, the CDR3 is TGTGCCAGCAGCGTAAGGACTAGCGGGGGGTCGAAAGAGACCCAGTACTTC. Protein sequence: CASSVRTSGGSKETQYF.